Following are 7 T cell receptor beta chains from one sample sequenced in a study of tissue T cells after allogeneic stem cell transplantation. Method: immunoSEQ multiplex PCR; TCRdb's copy keeps in-frame clones and lacks some. Of about 5,000 clones in the sample, approximately 40% were seen once. Indicated time point: mouse harvest day 14 after allogeneic transplant. Mouse grafts combined 10^7 T-cell-depleted bone marrow cells with 10^6 splenic CD5+ T cells. The sequenced sample was gut tissue. Receptors were obtained from a female BALB/c mouse given C57BL/6 T cells with graft-versus-host disease after an allogeneic hematopoietic cell transplant.

This clone is medium-sized by share. Mouse names are used for the genes. The read stops 1 residue short of the end of the CDR3; the missing end is completed from the germline J gene. The chain couples TRBV13-3 to TRBJ2-1; D is unresolved. V was trimmed by 0 bases and J by 1 base, leaving 8 bases between them. The CDR3 loop spans 15 amino acids. Germline V CDR1 and CDR2: NNHDY, SYVADS. The CDR3 reads CASSDGPTNYAEQFF. The CDR3 DNA, read in part, is TGTGCCAGCAGTGATGGACCGACGAACTATGCTGAGCAGTTC.

By proportion, this clone is large. Any gene name here is a mouse gene name. With the read ending 1 residue before the CDR3 end, the germline J gene is used to fill in that end. V and J are TRBV17 and TRBJ2-3; unclear D gene. Germline V gene lookup returns CDR1 MNHDT and CDR2 YYDKIL. Deletions cut 0 bases from V and 3 bases from J, with 7 bases between. This CDR3 has 14 residues. CDR3 DNA (partial): TGTGCTAGCAGTAGAGATCTACAGGCAGAAACGCTGTAT. It encodes CASSRDLQAETLY. In full, the CDR3 reads CASSRDLQAETLYF.

Comment on this clone: All gene names here are mouse names. The sequence runs out 1 residue before the end of the CDR3; the remainder is reconstructed from the germline J gene. V gene TRBV13-3 combines with J gene TRBJ2-7; TRBD2 aligns across 9 bases. The J segment lost 3 bases and the V segment lost 2 bases, leaving 0 bases of the junction unmatched. The CDR3 totals 13 residues. Per the germline V gene, CDR1 is NNHDY and CDR2 is SYVADS. CDR3 protein: CASSDWGGYEQYF. The sequenced part of the CDR3 DNA is TGTGCCAGCAGTGACTGGGGGGGCTATGAACAGTAC.

This clone showed up just a few times. All gene names here are mouse names. The sequence runs out 1 residue before the end of the CDR3; the remainder is reconstructed from the germline J gene. The rearrangement links TRBV20 to TRBJ1-3; D may be TRBD1 (5 bases). Trimming shortened V by 0 bases and J by 1 base, and 7 bases separated the two germline ends. The CDR3 has 14 residues. CDR1 and CDR2 from the germline V gene are GFQATS and STVNSAI. Partial CDR3 DNA: TGTGGTGCTAGGGAACGGGGGTCTGGAAATACGCTCTAT. Protein sequence: CGARERGSGNTLY. The whole CDR3 region reads CGARERGSGNTLYF.

This clone was counted only a few times. Mouse germline and gene names are used. The read is 1 residue too short to cover the CDR3 end, so that end is filled in from the germline J gene. V usage is TRBV26 and J usage is TRBJ2-3; D is perhaps TRBD1 (5 bases). V gave up 4 bases and J gave up 3 bases, with 5 bases separating them. This CDR3 comprises 12 residues. From germline, CDR1 is KGHPV and CDR2 FQNQEV (reference sequence). The chain's CDR3 is CASSRTAETLYF. The part of the CDR3 DNA that was read is TGTGCCAGCAGTCGGACAGCAGAAACGCTGTAT.

By share, this clone counts as large (0.1 to 1%). Germline and genes: mouse. The read stops 1 residue short of the end of the CDR3; the missing end is completed from the germline J gene. This chain links TRBV19 with TRBJ2-5, with 11 bases aligning to TRBD2. V lost 4 bases and J lost 1; bases outside the gene matches: 2. This CDR3 contains 15 residues. The germline CDR1 and CDR2 sequences are FNHDT and SITEND (reference sequence). The CDR3 loop reads CASSLGLGDQDTQYF. Partial CDR3 DNA: TGTGCCAGCAGTCTGGGACTGGGGGACCAAGACACCCAGTAC. Filled out from reference TRBV19 and TRBJ2-5, the complete variable domain reads GGIITQTPKFLIGQEGQKLTLKCQQNFNHDTMYWYRQDSGKGLRLIYYSITENDLQKGDLSEGYDASREKKSSFSLTVTSAQKNEMAVFLCASSLGLGDQDTQYFGPGTRLLVL.

For this clone: Gene labels here are mouse ones. The CDR3 extends 1 residue past the end of the read, so its final part is completed from the germline J gene. The V call is TRBV23, the J call TRBJ2-2. CDR1 and CDR2 from the germline V gene are KGHTA and FQNQQP. This CDR3 contains 14 residues. The CDR3 bases that were read are TGCTCCAGCAGTCAATCGGGGGCGGACGGGCAGCTCTAC. This codes for CSSSQSGADGQLY. The entire CDR3 reads CSSSQSGADGQLYF.